What follows is one T cell receptor beta chain and its context. The CDR3 is 13 amino acids. V lost 6 bases to trimming and J lost 3 bases, with 9 bases between them. Germline V gives CDR1 MDHEN, CDR2 SYDVKM. This sample stems from a study of OX40 agonist ivuxolimab in advanced cancers. The repertoire was sequenced with immunoSEQ multiplex PCR; TCRdb's copy has only in-frame clones and lacks some. This table holds 41,000 or so clones, roughly 86% found once. The V and J genes are TRBV28 and TRBJ1-5; tentatively, D is TRBD1 (6 bases). The source is an adult with an advanced solid tumor such as melanoma, head and neck, liver or kidney cancer. This material consisted of CD4+ or CD8+ T cells sorted from blood, taken in a trial of the OX40 agonist ivuxolimab. The CDR3 DNA follows: TGTGCCAGCAGCCAGGGGAACAATCAGCCCCAGCATTTT. Encoded protein: CASSQGNNQPQHF.